In its sample, the clone carrying this T cell receptor (beta chain) was seen a few times. What it binds is not known. V shed 5 bases and J 10 bases; nucleotides not matched to a gene: 11. Germline values: CDR1 SEHNR, CDR2 FQNEAQ (reference sequence). The CDR3 extends over 15 amino acids. This entry comes from a study of identical twins. Study-level points and caveats: The models gave estimates that fell short of the out-of-frame TCR alpha sharing seen in monozygotic twins.

TCRdb passed the 5' RACE reads through MiXCR, listing each CDR3 protein once. The top ten hold about 2.7% of the sample, which has roughly 480,000 distinct CDR3 sequences, 24% seen once. These data are also associated with another study on T cells expressing NK-cell markers. According to that study: The eight sequenced donors comprised seven who were HCMV-seropositive and one who was seronegative. Four donors showed these clonotypes also leading the CD3+CD56-NKG2C+ fraction.

Sequenced: CD4+ T cells sorted from blood. The receptor comes from a woman younger than 30 in good health. This chain joins TRBV7-9 and TRBJ2-1, with 10 bases fitting TRBD2. CDR3 residues: CASSPPSGGHGEQFF. The CDR3 nucleotides are TGTGCCAGCAGCCCCCCTAGCGGGGGCCATGGGGAGCAGTTCTTC.